This record covers a single T cell receptor (beta chain). Its cognate antigen is unknown. In the authors' workflow: From ImmunoSEQ came sequences covering only the junction and carrying no quality scores, so filtering differed. Repertoires were generated with immunoSEQ multiplex PCR, while TCRdb's copy carries only in-frame clones and drops some. The D gene and trimming were derived from the DNA, and the V and J assignments and clone size from that table. The data hold some 1,100,000 clones, with 75% to 85% observed a single time. This entry is derived from a study of shared clonotypes between healthy human individuals. Germline trimming cut 0 bases from V and 3 bases from J; bases unmatched to any gene: 5. The CDR3 is 17 residues long. Germline V gives CDR1 LGHNA, CDR2 YSLEER. CD4+ cells underwent separation, giving CD45RA+ naive and CD45RA-negative memory subsets. The study's findings and limits: Shared clonotypes across all four donors exceeded non-shared ones in generation probability. Relative to memory subsets, naive subsets generally showed larger estimated richness.

What was sequenced was memory CD4+ T cells from PBMCs. The subset is: CD45RA-negative fraction. This clonotype was obtained from a man between 18 and 29 years old in good health. Some clones in this sample may be carry-over from other donors' samples. This chain joins TRBV4-3 and TRBJ2-5, with 12 bases that match TRBD2. In DNA, the CDR3 is TGCGCCAGCAGCCAAGATACCTGGACTAGCGGGGAAGAGACCCAGTACTTC. Its translation: CASSQDTWTSGEETQYF.